These T cell receptor beta chains were read from a single sample in a study of cytomegalovirus exposure and HLA in healthy donors. Profiling relied on immunoSEQ multiplex PCR, and the TCRdb table lists in-frame clones only, not all of them. Of some 150,000 clones in the sample, 76% were seen once. The source material was PBMCs. Source of these receptors: a woman in her forties in good health and CMV-seronegative. The CDR3 runs from the conserved cysteine through the conserved F or W. Each record gives: J gene, D gene, clone size, V gene, CDR3 DNA, CDR3 protein. A D gene is named only where the DNA matches it firmly. Clone size is stated in some rows and not others, as once, few, many or a class when expanded.

TRBJ1-1 | TRBD1 | NA | TRBV19 | TGTGCCAGTAGTATAGGGGACAGAAGTGGGGCTGAAGCTTTCTTT | CASSIGDRSGAEAFF
TRBJ1-1 | TRBD1 | NA | TRBV4-1 | TGCGCCAGCAGCCGGACAGGGACTGAAGCTTTCTTT | CASSRTGTEAFF
TRBJ2-1 | NA | NA | TRBV11-2 | TGTGCTACATGGGGCCGCGGGGGCAGGAATGAGCAGTTCTTC | CATWGRGGRNEQFF
TRBJ1-3 | NA | few | TRBV5-1 | TGCGCCAGCAGCTCCGTTGGGGGGTCAAACACCATATATTTT | CASSSVGGSNTIYF
TRBJ1-1 | NA | NA | TRBV5-6 | TGTGCCAGCAGCTTGATCATGAACACTGAAGCTTTCTTT | CASSLIMNTEAFF
TRBJ1-1 | TRBD1 | few | TRBV29-1 | TGCAGCGCCAGTACAGGGGTCACTGAAGCTTTCTTT | CSASTGVTEAFF
TRBJ1-5 | NA | NA | TRBV5-5 | TGTGCCAGCAGCTTGTATCAGGGTAGCAATCAGCCCCAGCATTTT | CASSLYQGSNQPQHF
TRBJ1-4 | NA | NA | TRBV6-6 | TGTGCCAGCAGTTACGGACAGAGGAATGAAAAACTGTTTTTT | CASSYGQRNEKLFF
TRBJ1-1 | NA | NA | TRBV11-2 | TGTGCCAGCAGCTTAGATAGGCGGAAATACACTGAAGCTTTCTTT | CASSLDRRKYTEAFF
TRBJ2-1 | TRBD2 | NA | TRBV2 | TGTGCCAGCAGCGCGGGACTAGCGGGTTTCAGTGAGCAGTTCTTC | CASSAGLAGFSEQFF
TRBJ2-2 | NA | NA | TRBV2 | TGTGCCAGCAGTGAAAGCACGAACACCGGGGAGCTGTTTTTT | CASSESTNTGELFF
TRBJ2-2 | NA | NA | TRBV30 | TGTGCCTGGAGTCGCAGGGCCGGGGAGCTGTTTTTT | CAWSRRAGELFF
TRBJ1-1 | NA | NA | TRBV7-2 | TGTGCCAGCAGCCGGGGACACGTGAACACTGAAGCTTTCTTT | CASSRGHVNTEAFF
TRBJ2-2 | TRBD2 | once | TRBV7-8 | TGTTCTAGCGGGGGGTACGCGAACACCGGGGAGCTGTTTTTT | CSSGGYANTGELFF
TRBJ2-1 | NA | NA | TRBV4-1 | TGCGCCAGCAGCCAAGGTCTCCGGCGGGGCAACAGGTACAATGAGCAGTTCTTC | CASSQGLRRGNRYNEQFF
TRBJ2-7 | NA | NA | TRBV9 | TGTGCCAGCAACGTGGATGGGGGGAACTACGAGCAGTACTTC | CASNVDGGNYEQYF
TRBJ2-1 | NA | NA | TRBV7-8 | TGTGCCAGCAGCTACAGGGTGCTCGGGCAGTTCTTC | CASSYRVLGQFF
TRBJ1-5 | TRBD1 | NA | TRBV6-5 | TGTGCCAGCAGGGAGGGACAGGGATTGAATAAGCCCCAGCATTTT | CASREGQGLNKPQHF
TRBJ2-5 | TRBD2 | NA | TRBV27 | TGTGCCAGCAGTTTATCTACTAGCGGGGGGCAAGAGACCCAGTACTTC | CASSLSTSGGQETQYF
TRBJ2-2 | NA | NA | TRBV6-1 | TGTGCCAGCAGTGAGACAGCCACGAACACCGGGGAGCTGTTTTTT | CASSETATNTGELFF
TRBJ2-2 | NA | NA | TRBV5-1 | TGCGCCAGCAGCTTTGGAGATAACACCGGGGAGCTGTTTTTT | CASSFGDNTGELFF
TRBJ2-3 | TRBD2 | NA | TRBV25-1 | TGTGCCAGCAGTGAATGGACTAGCGGCACAGATACGCAGTATTTT | CASSEWTSGTDTQYF
TRBJ1-5 | NA | NA | TRBV19 | TGTGCCAGTAGTATCGTCCTACGGCGGAATCAGCCCCAGCATTTT | CASSIVLRRNQPQHF
TRBJ2-7 | NA | NA | TRBV6-1 | TGTGCCAGCAGCTCTCAGGGGTTTAAATACGAGCAGTACTTC | CASSSQGFKYEQYF
TRBJ1-2 | NA | NA | TRBV6-4 | TGTGCCAGCAGTGACTCGGTAGAGAGATTTTATGGCTACACCTTC | CASSDSVERFYGYTF
TRBJ2-1 | TRBD2 | NA | TRBV7-9 | TGTGCCAGCAGCGAATCGGGACTAGCGGGGGCCAAATCCTACAATGAGCAGTTCTTC | CASSESGLAGAKSYNEQFF
TRBJ1-1 | NA | once | TRBV6-5 | TGTGCCAGCAAGGGAGGGTGGGTGAACACTGAAGCTTTCTTT | CASKGGWVNTEAFF
TRBJ1-2 | TRBD1 | NA | TRBV28 | TGTGCCAGCAGTACCCCACAGGGGGGCAAAACCTTC | CASSTPQGGKTF
TRBJ1-3 | NA | few | TRBV18 | TGTGCCAGCTCACCATTCGACAGGTCGTCGGGAAACACCATATATTTT | CASSPFDRSSGNTIYF
TRBJ2-7 | TRBD2 | NA | TRBV30 | TGTGCCCAGCGGGACCTCGAGAGCTACGAGCAGTACTTC | CAQRDLESYEQYF
TRBJ2-5 | TRBD1 | few | TRBV28 | TGTGCCAGCAGTGAGTCGACAGGGGACGCACAAGAGACCCAGTACTTC | CASSESTGDAQETQYF
TRBJ2-2 | NA | NA | TRBV13 | TGTGCCAGCAGCTTAGCCCCCCAGTACACCGGGGAGCTGTTTTTT | CASSLAPQYTGELFF
TRBJ1-2 | NA | NA | TRBV7-9 | TGTGCCAGCAGCTTATCTGGGGGCGCCGATGGCTACACCTTC | CASSLSGGADGYTF
TRBJ1-2 | NA | NA | TRBV4-1 | TGCGCCAGCAGCCAAGTCGGGGGACCCATCTATGGCTACACCTTC | CASSQVGGPIYGYTF
TRBJ2-2 | TRBD2 | NA | TRBV4-1 | TGCGCCAGCAGCCCCGGACTAGGAGCGGGAGAACGAACCGGGGAGCTGTTTTTT | CASSPGLGAGERTGELFF
TRBJ2-7 | TRBD2 | NA | TRBV28 | TGTGCCAGCAGTTTCGCGGGGGGCAGCTACGAGCAGTACTTC | CASSFAGGSYEQYF
TRBJ1-1 | NA | once | TRBV11-2 | TGTGCCAGCAGCGCCCTAGGGGGTAACACTGAAGCTTTCTTT | CASSALGGNTEAFF
TRBJ2-6 | TRBD1 | NA | TRBV11-1 | TGTGCCAGCAGGCGACAGGGGATATCGCCTGGGGCCAACGTCCTGACTTTC | CASRRQGISPGANVLTF
TRBJ2-1 | TRBD1 | NA | TRBV23-1 | TGCGCCAGCAGCCCCGGACAGGGTGGGAGAGAGCAGTTCTTC | CASSPGQGGREQFF
TRBJ2-1 | TRBD2 | NA | TRBV5-4 | TGTGCCAGCAGCTTGGATAGCGGGAGGGCCCTCAATGAGCAGTTCTTC | CASSLDSGRALNEQFF
TRBJ1-4 | TRBD1 | NA | TRBV27 | TGTGCCAGCAGCACACAATTCGGGACAGTTGAAAAACTGTTTTTT | CASSTQFGTVEKLFF
TRBJ2-7 | NA | few | TRBV5-6 | TGTGCCAGCAGCCGATGGGCGTACGAGCAGTACTTC | CASSRWAYEQYF
TRBJ2-7 | NA | NA | TRBV28 | TGTGCCAGCAGCCGGACGGGGAGCTCCTACGAGCAGTACTTC | CASSRTGSSYEQYF
TRBJ2-2 | NA | NA | TRBV2 | TGTGCCAGCAGTGCCAGGAACACCGGGGAGCTGTTTTTT | CASSARNTGELFF
TRBJ2-3 | NA | NA | TRBV5-4 | TGTGCCGGCGATGACAGAAGCACAGATACGCAGTATTTT | CAGDDRSTDTQYF
TRBJ2-2 | TRBD1 | NA | TRBV9 | TGTGCCAGCAGAATGGGACAGCACACCGGGGAGCTGTTTTTT | CASRMGQHTGELFF
TRBJ2-1 | TRBD2 | NA | TRBV27 | TGTGCCAGCAGTCCAGGAGTTACTAGCGTCTCCTACAATGAGCAGTTCTTC | CASSPGVTSVSYNEQFF
TRBJ1-2 | NA | NA | TRBV2 | TGTGCCAGCAGTGAAGTCAGCCAGGACTATGGCTACACCTTC | CASSEVSQDYGYTF
TRBJ1-1 | TRBD1 | NA | TRBV18 | TGTGCCAGCTCACAAACAGGGGGCGCAGGGACTGAAGCTTTCTTT | CASSQTGGAGTEAFF